These T cell receptor beta chains were read from a single sample in a study of regulatory T cells in long-lasting Graves disease. Using its own MiXCR run on the multiplex PCR reads, TCRdb lists one record per CDR3 protein. The data show over 450,000 distinct CDR3 sequences, around a fifth seen once. Sequenced here: peripheral blood mononuclear cells (PBMCs), sampled when the disease was refractory, from a patient treated with antithyroid drugs. The source of these receptors is a female donor with Graves disease. The CDR3 runs from the conserved cysteine through the conserved F or W. A D gene is named only where the DNA matches it firmly. Clone size is given for some rows only: seen once, a few or many times, or a class if the clone is expanded.

14	TRBV12-3/TRBV12-4	TRBJ2-5	TRBD2	many	CASSRSGSRETQYF	TGTGCCAGCAGCCGTAGCGGGAGTAGGGAGACCCAGTACTTC
15	TRBV19	TRBJ1-2	.	few	CASRTTDSLNYGYTF	TGTGCCAGTAGGACCACGGACAGCCTCAACTATGGCTACACCTTC
13	TRBV6-5	TRBJ1-2	.	.	CASSYMGGGGYTF	TGTGCCAGCAGTTACATGGGGGGCGGAGGCTACACCTTC
11	TRBV30	TRBJ1-4	.	many	CAGHGGLKLFF	TGTGCCGGCCACGGGGGATTGAAACTGTTTTTT
14	TRBV28	TRBJ1-6	.	many	CAITKPGHNSPLHF	TGTGCCATCACCAAGCCGGGACATAATTCACCCCTCCACTTT
14	TRBV4-3	TRBJ2-7	.	many	CASSPGTSTYEQYF	TGCGCCAGCAGCCCGGGGACGTCAACCTACGAGCAGTACTTC
17	TRBV7-2	TRBJ2-5	TRBD2	few	CASSFTGLAGIQETQYF	TGTGCCAGCAGCTTCACTGGACTAGCGGGAATCCAAGAGACCCAGTACTTC
16	TRBV28	TRBJ1-1	.	many	CASNPQRGALNTEAFF	TGTGCCAGCAACCCACAAAGGGGCGCTTTGAACACTGAAGCTTTCTTT
13	TRBV28	TRBJ1-5	.	many	CASSPQMDQPQHF	TGTGCCAGCAGTCCTCAGATGGATCAGCCCCAGCATTTT
14	TRBV11-2	TRBJ2-5	TRBD2	many	CASSTGGSQETQYF	TGTGCCAGCAGCACGGGAGGGTCCCAAGAGACCCAGTACTTC
15	TRBV28	TRBJ2-7	.	many	CASRPGGPSFYEQYF	TGTGCCAGCAGGCCCGGGGGCCCTTCCTTCTACGAGCAGTACTTC
15	TRBV19	TRBJ2-5	.	few	CASSIGVGEAETQYF	TGTGCCAGTAGTATAGGGGTGGGGGAGGCAGAGACCCAGTACTTC
15	TRBV12-3/TRBV12-4	TRBJ2-7	TRBD1	many	CASSLYRGGTYEQYF	TGTGCCAGCAGTTTATACAGGGGCGGAACCTACGAGCAGTACTTC
14	TRBV28	TRBJ2-7	.	few	CASSLPGIRYEQYF	TGTGCCAGCAGTTTACCCGGGATAAGGTACGAGCAGTACTTC
15	TRBV7-9	TRBJ1-1	.	.	CASSPGGRGNTEAFF	TGTGCCAGCAGCCCAGGCGGAAGGGGGAACACTGAAGCTTTCTTT
17	TRBV7-3	TRBJ2-4	TRBD1	few	CASSHPGQGSAKNIQYF	TGTGCCAGCAGCCACCCGGGACAGGGATCTGCCAAAAACATTCAGTACTTC
17	TRBV27	TRBJ2-7	TRBD1	.	CASSLESPRDSPYEQYF	TGTGCCAGCAGTTTGGAATCCCCTCGGGACAGTCCCTACGAGCAGTACTTC
14	TRBV18	TRBJ2-7	TRBD1	.	CASSPGDRDYEQYF	TGTGCCAGCTCACCGGGGGACAGGGACTACGAGCAGTACTTC
14	TRBV7-9	TRBJ2-5	.	few	CASSHSDKGETQYF	TGTGCCAGCAGCCACTCCGACAAGGGGGAGACCCAGTACTTC
11	TRBV29-1	TRBJ1-1	.	few	CSVGVYTEAFF	TGCAGCGTAGGGGTGTACACTGAAGCTTTCTTT
13	TRBV12-3/TRBV12-4	TRBJ1-1	.	many	CASSLGGLTEAFF	TGTGCCAGCAGTTTGGGGGGGCTCACTGAAGCTTTCTTT
18	TRBV28	TRBJ2-1	TRBD2	.	CASSLSLAGILSYNEQFF	TGTGCCAGCAGTTTGTCACTAGCGGGGATTCTCTCCTACAATGAGCAGTTCTTC
14	TRBV29-1	TRBJ2-2	.	few	CSVFPREDTGELFF	TGCAGCGTTTTTCCGAGAGAAGACACCGGGGAGCTGTTTTTT
16	TRBV12-3/TRBV12-4	TRBJ2-3	.	many	CASSWRGTPGTDTQYF	TGTGCCAGCAGTTGGCGGGGGACACCCGGGACAGATACGCAGTATTTT
15	TRBV27	TRBJ1-6	.	.	CASSPGTGSVSPLHF	TGTGCCAGCAGTCCTGGTACAGGGAGTGTTTCACCCCTCCACTTT
12	TRBV5-6	TRBJ1-2	.	.	CASSRPTFGYTF	TGTGCCAGCTCCAGACCGACGTTTGGCTACACCTTC
16	TRBV28	TRBJ2-5	TRBD2	many	CASSFSGRTYQETQYF	TGTGCCAGCAGCTTTAGCGGGAGAACGTACCAAGAGACCCAGTACTTC
14	TRBV19	TRBJ1-6	TRBD1	.	CASSTGGLDSPLHF	TGTGCCAGTTCAACAGGGGGGTTAGATTCACCCCTCCACTTT
15	TRBV28	TRBJ2-5	TRBD1	many	CASSLRTGLQETQYF	TGTGCCAGCAGCTTAAGGACAGGGCTCCAGGAGACCCAGTACTTC
13	TRBV12-3/TRBV12-4	TRBJ2-7	.	.	CASSPGTRLEQYF	TGTGCCAGCAGCCCCGGGACTCGGCTCGAGCAGTACTTC
18	TRBV11-2	TRBJ2-7	.	few	CASSPLAPQAAGSYEQYF	TGTGCCAGCAGCCCCTTGGCTCCCCAGGCGGCGGGCTCCTACGAGCAGTACTTC
12	TRBV30	TRBJ1-1	.	many	CAWSELNTEAFF	TGTGCCTGGAGCGAACTGAACACTGAAGCTTTCTTT
13	TRBV27	TRBJ2-7	.	.	CASSWDATYEQYF	TGTGCCAGCAGTTGGGACGCGACCTACGAGCAGTACTTC
14	TRBV27	TRBJ1-5	.	.	CASSLLGDGQPQHF	TGTGCCAGCAGTTTATTGGGGGATGGGCAGCCCCAGCATTTT
15	TRBV14	TRBJ2-1	.	once	CASSQVPGSYNEQFF	TGTGCCAGCAGCCAAGTCCCGGGCTCCTACAATGAGCAGTTCTTC
12	TRBV7-9	TRBJ1-4	.	many	CASSRQSLELFF	TGTGCCAGCAGTCGCCAGTCTTTAGAACTGTTTTTT
13	TRBV12-3/TRBV12-4	TRBJ2-7	.	many	CASSLAANYEQYF	TGTGCCAGCAGTTTAGCAGCCAACTACGAGCAGTACTTC
13	TRBV20-1	TRBJ2-5	.	.	CSAGVWGKETQYF	TGCAGTGCGGGGGTCTGGGGGAAAGAGACCCAGTACTTC
15	TRBV7-9	TRBJ1-5	.	.	CVSSPQAGVNQPQHF	TGTGTCAGCAGCCCGCAAGCGGGGGTCAATCAGCCCCAGCATTTT
13	TRBV7-9	TRBJ2-7	.	.	CASLAVDAYEQYF	TGTGCCAGTTTGGCGGTGGACGCCTACGAGCAGTACTTC
14	TRBV28	TRBJ1-2	.	many	CASSFGTHERGYTF	TGTGCCAGCAGTTTTGGAACCCACGAGCGTGGCTACACCTTC
16	TRBV12-3/TRBV12-4	TRBJ2-5	TRBD1	many	CASSLGTGFPKETQYF	TGTGCCAGCAGTTTAGGGACAGGGTTCCCCAAAGAGACCCAGTACTTC
15	TRBV20-1	TRBJ2-2	TRBD1	.	CSARETGAGTGELFF	TGCAGTGCTAGGGAGACAGGGGCCGGCACCGGGGAGCTGTTTTTT
13	TRBV20-1	TRBJ2-7	.	.	CSATKDREGEQYF	TGCAGTGCCACAAAGGACAGGGAGGGCGAGCAGTACTTC
16	TRBV20-1	TRBJ2-5	.	few	CSARGGVSWGQETQYF	TGCAGTGCTAGGGGTGGGGTCAGTTGGGGCCAAGAGACCCAGTACTTC
15	TRBV7-9	TRBJ2-1	TRBD1	.	CASSSTGGRDNEQFF	TGTGCCAGCAGCTCAACAGGGGGAAGAGACAATGAGCAGTTCTTC
15	TRBV28	TRBJ2-1	.	.	CASSLLAAVENEQFF	TGTGCCAGCAGTTTATTGGCGGCAGTTGAAAATGAGCAGTTCTTC
12	TRBV15	TRBJ1-2	.	many	CATSRANYGYTF	TGTGCCACCAGCAGAGCAAACTATGGCTACACCTTC
19	TRBV3-1	TRBJ1-5	TRBD1	few	CASSQGVETGFYSNQPQHF	TGTGCCAGCAGCCAAGGAGTCGAGACAGGGTTTTATAGCAATCAGCCCCAGCATTTT
14	TRBV4-1	TRBJ1-2	.	few	CASSQGLSNYGYTF	TGCGCCAGCAGCCAAGGGCTCTCTAACTATGGCTACACCTTC
16	TRBV24-1	TRBJ2-2	TRBD1	many	CATSEDRGWNTGELFF	TGTGCCACCAGTGAAGACAGGGGTTGGAACACCGGGGAGCTGTTTTTT
17	TRBV12-3/TRBV12-4	TRBJ1-2	.	few	CASNFTLFDSEGNGYTF	TGTGCCAGCAATTTTACCCTCTTCGACAGTGAGGGGAATGGCTACACCTTC
14	TRBV19	TRBJ1-1	.	.	CASSADSEYTEAFF	TGTGCCAGTAGTGCTGACAGTGAATACACTGAAGCTTTCTTT
14	TRBV27	TRBJ1-1	TRBD1	many	CASSSNRGGTEAFF	TGTGCCAGCAGTTCCAACAGGGGAGGCACTGAAGCTTTCTTT
12	TRBV30	TRBJ2-7	TRBD1	many	CAGNDRVYEQYF	TGTGCCGGGAACGACAGGGTCTACGAGCAGTACTTC